These T cell receptor beta chains were read from a single sample in a study of cytomegalovirus exposure and HLA in healthy donors. Assay: immunoSEQ multiplex PCR; the TCRdb copy retains only in-frame clones and omits some. The data contain 150,000 to 200,000 clones, over 85% of them seen just once; the ten biggest clones take up 4.2%. Sequencing used PBMCs. The receptor set was obtained from a man younger than 35 in good health and CMV-seropositive. The CDR3 runs from the conserved cysteine through the conserved F or W. D genes are given only for firm matches. The listing skips clone size in some rows; elsewhere it reads once, few, many or a size class.

-,TRBJ1-5,TRBV7-9,TRBD1,TGTGCCAGCAGCCCAACGGGACAGGGGAATCAGCCCCAGCATTTT,CASSPTGQGNQPQHF
-,TRBJ2-5,TRBV7-7,-,TGTGCTAGCCAAACCCAAACAGGGCCCCAAGAGACCCAGTACTTC,CASQTQTGPQETQYF
-,TRBJ2-7,TRBV7-8,TRBD2,TGTGCCAGCAGCTTAGCGCATCGAGCGGGAGGGAAACTACACGAGCAGTACTTC,CASSLAHRAGGKLHEQYF
-,TRBJ2-7,TRBV6-6,-,TGTGCCAGCAGTTCCCGGAAGGGGAACGAGCAGTACTTC,CASSSRKGNEQYF
once,TRBJ2-3,TRBV6-4,TRBD2,TGTGCCAGCAGTGTGGTGGCTAGCGGGTCCGGAGATACGCAGTATTTT,CASSVVASGSGDTQYF
-,TRBJ1-5,TRBV19,-,TGTGCCAAAGGAGACAGGCTCTTTAATCAGCCCCAGCATTTT,CAKGDRLFNQPQHF
-,TRBJ2-1,TRBV18,TRBD2,TGTGCCAGCTCACCTATTGGACTAGTTGGTGAGCAGTTCTTC,CASSPIGLVGEQFF
once,TRBJ1-4,TRBV7-9,-,TGTGCCAGCAGCTTAGTTTTGACAGCCAATATCGCAGAAAAACTGTTTTTT,CASSLVLTANIAEKLFF
-,TRBJ2-6,TRBV2,TRBD1,TGTGCCAGCAGTGTAGGGACAGGGCCCTCTGGGGCCAACGTCCTGACTTTC,CASSVGTGPSGANVLTF
-,TRBJ2-7,TRBV14,TRBD1,TGTGCCAGCAGCCAAGATCTCACAATCAGGGGGTACGAGCAGTACTTC,CASSQDLTIRGYEQYF
-,TRBJ2-1,TRBV2,TRBD2,TGTGCCAGCAGTGAATCGAGCGGGAGAATCGTCTACAATGAGCAGTTCTTC,CASSESSGRIVYNEQFF
-,TRBJ2-1,TRBV28,-,TGTGCCAGCATAGGGAGCGCCGGAAGCTCCTACAATGAGCAGTTCTTC,CASIGSAGSSYNEQFF
once,TRBJ2-5,TRBV27,TRBD2,TGTGCCAGCAGCCGGCTGACTAGCGGGAGGGGAGAGACCCAGTACTTC,CASSRLTSGRGETQYF
-,TRBJ2-7,TRBV5-1,TRBD1,TGCGCCAGCAGCTTGGAACAGGGGGCCTACGAGCAGTACTTC,CASSLEQGAYEQYF
-,TRBJ2-7,TRBV6-1,TRBD2,TGTGCCAGCGGGATTGGGTCTAGCGGGAGGTACGAGCAGTACTTC,CASGIGSSGRYEQYF
-,TRBJ1-1,TRBV6-1,-,TGTGCCAGCAGTATTAAGGGGCAAACTGAAGCTTTCTTT,CASSIKGQTEAFF
-,TRBJ1-1,TRBV7-9,-,TGTGCCAGCAGTCTACAGATGAGGAACACTGAAGCTTTCTTT,CASSLQMRNTEAFF
-,TRBJ2-3,TRBV6-5,-,TGTGCCAGCGTGGAGGACCCGAGCACAGATACGCAGTATTTT,CASVEDPSTDTQYF
-,TRBJ2-1,TRBV5-1,TRBD2,TGCGCCAGCAGCCCGGGACTAGCGGGAGGGCCAGGCAATGAGCAGTTCTTC,CASSPGLAGGPGNEQFF
-,TRBJ2-4,TRBV6-1,-,TGTGCCAGCAGTACAGGGACAGCCAAAAACATTCAGTACTTC,CASSTGTAKNIQYF
-,TRBJ2-2,TRBV9,-,TGTGCCAGCAGCGATACAGGCGTCACCGGGGAGCTGTTTTTT,CASSDTGVTGELFF
-,TRBJ2-1,TRBV6-6,TRBD2,TGTGCCAGCACCCGGAGGACTAGCGGGTACAATGAGCAGTTCTTC,CASTRRTSGYNEQFF
-,TRBJ2-1,TRBV19,TRBD2,TGTGCCAGTAAAGGACTAGCGGGTTACAATGAGCAGTTCTTC,CASKGLAGYNEQFF
-,TRBJ2-3,TRBV7-2,-,TGTGCCAGCAGCTTCTCTGCAGATACGCAGTATTTT,CASSFSADTQYF
once,TRBJ2-2,TRBV28,TRBD1,TGTGCCAGCAGCCGGGGACAGGGTTTTCCCGGGGAGCTGTTTTTT,CASSRGQGFPGELFF